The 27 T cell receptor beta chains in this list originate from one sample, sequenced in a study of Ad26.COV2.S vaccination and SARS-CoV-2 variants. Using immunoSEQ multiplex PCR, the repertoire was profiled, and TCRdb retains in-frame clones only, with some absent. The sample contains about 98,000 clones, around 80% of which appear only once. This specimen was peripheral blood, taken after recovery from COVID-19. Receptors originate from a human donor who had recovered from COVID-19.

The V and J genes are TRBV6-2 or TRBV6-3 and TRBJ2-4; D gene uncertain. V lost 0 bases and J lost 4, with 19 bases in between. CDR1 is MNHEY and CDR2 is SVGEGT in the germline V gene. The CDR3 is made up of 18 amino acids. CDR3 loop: CASSYSPAGSIPKNIQYF. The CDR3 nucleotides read TGTGCCAGCAGTTACTCCCCCGCCGGATCAATCCCTAAAAACATTCAGTACTTC.

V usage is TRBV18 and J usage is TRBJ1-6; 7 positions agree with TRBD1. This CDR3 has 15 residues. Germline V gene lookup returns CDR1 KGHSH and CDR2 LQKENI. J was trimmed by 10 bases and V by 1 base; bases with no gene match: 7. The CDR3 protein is CASSPQGAPESPLHF. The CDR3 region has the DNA TGTGCCAGCTCACCACAGGGGGCCCCAGAGTCACCCCTCCACTTT.

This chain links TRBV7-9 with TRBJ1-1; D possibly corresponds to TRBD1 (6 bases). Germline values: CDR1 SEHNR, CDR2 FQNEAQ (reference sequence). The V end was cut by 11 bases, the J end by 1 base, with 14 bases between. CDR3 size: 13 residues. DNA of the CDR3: TGTGCCTGCTCGTGGGGGCAGAACACTGAAGCTTTCTTT. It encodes CACSWGQNTEAFF.

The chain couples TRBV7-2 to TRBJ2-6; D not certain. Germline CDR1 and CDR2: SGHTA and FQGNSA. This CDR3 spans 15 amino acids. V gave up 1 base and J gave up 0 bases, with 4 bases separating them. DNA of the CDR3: TGTGCCAGCAGCTTAGGGGTCTCTGGGGCCAACGTCCTGACTTTC. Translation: CASSLGVSGANVLTF.

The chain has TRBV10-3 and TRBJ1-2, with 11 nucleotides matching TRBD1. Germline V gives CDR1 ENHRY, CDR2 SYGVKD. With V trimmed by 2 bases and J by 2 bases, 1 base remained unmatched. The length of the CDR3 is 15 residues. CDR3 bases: TGTGCCATCAGTGAGGGACAGGGGGCGAACTATGGCTACACCTTC. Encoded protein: CAISEGQGANYGYTF.

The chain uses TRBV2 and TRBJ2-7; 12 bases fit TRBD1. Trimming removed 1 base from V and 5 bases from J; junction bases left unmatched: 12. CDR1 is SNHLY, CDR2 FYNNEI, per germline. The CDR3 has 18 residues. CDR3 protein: CASSEGFLGQGAVNEQYF. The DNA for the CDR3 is TGTGCCAGCAGTGAAGGATTTCTGGGACAGGGGGCGGTCAACGAGCAGTACTTC.

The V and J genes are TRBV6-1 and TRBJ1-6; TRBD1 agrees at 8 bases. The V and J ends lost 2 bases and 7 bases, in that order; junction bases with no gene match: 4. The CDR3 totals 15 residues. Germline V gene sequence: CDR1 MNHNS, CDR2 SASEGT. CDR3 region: CASSEIGQGNSPLHF. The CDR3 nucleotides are TGTGCCAGCAGTGAAATAGGACAGGGCAATTCACCCCTCCACTTT.

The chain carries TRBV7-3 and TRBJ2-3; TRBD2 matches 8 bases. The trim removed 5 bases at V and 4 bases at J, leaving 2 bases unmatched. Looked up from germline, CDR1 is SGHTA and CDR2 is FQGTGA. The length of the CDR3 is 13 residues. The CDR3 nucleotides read TGTGCCAGCAGCCTCGGGGGGGCAGATACGCAGTATTTT. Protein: CASSLGGADTQYF.

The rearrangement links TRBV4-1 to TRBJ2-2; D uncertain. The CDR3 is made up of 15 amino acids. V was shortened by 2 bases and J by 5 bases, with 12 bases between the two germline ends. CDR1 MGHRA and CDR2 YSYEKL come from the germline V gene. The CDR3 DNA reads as TGCGCCAGCAGCCAAAGCCCGGAAATAACCGGGGAGCTGTTTTTT. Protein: CASSQSPEITGELFF.

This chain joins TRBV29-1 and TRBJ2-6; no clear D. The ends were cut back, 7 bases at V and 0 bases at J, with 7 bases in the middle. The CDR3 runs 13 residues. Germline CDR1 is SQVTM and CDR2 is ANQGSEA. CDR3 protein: CSAQTSGANVLTF. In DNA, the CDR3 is TGCAGCGCCCAGACCTCTGGGGCCAACGTCCTGACTTTC. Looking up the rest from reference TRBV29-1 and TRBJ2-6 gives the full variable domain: SAVISQKPSRDICQRGTSLTIQCQVDSQVTMMFWYRQQPGQSLTLIATANQGSEATYESGFVIDKFPISRPNLTFSTLTVSNMSPEDSSIYLCSAQTSGANVLTFGAGSRLTVL.

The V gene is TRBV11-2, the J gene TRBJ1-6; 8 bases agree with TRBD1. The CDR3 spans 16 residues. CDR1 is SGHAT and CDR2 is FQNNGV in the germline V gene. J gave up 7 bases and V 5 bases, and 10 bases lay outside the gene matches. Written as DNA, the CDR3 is TGTGCCAGCAGCAAACTCACAGGGGGATTAAATTCACCCCTCCACTTT. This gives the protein CASSKLTGGLNSPLHF.

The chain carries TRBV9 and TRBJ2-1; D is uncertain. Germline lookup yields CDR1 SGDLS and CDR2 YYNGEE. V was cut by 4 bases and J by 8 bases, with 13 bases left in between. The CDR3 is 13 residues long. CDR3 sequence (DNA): TGTGCCAGCAGCTCCCTTGGGAAGGATGAGCAGTTCTTC. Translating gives CASSSLGKDEQFF.

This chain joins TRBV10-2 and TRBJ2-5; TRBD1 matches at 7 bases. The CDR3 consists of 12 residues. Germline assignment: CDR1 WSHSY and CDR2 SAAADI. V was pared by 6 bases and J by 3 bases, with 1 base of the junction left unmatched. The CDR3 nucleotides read TGCGCCAGCAGGGACAGGAAAGAGACCCAGTACTTC. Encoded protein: CASRDRKETQYF.

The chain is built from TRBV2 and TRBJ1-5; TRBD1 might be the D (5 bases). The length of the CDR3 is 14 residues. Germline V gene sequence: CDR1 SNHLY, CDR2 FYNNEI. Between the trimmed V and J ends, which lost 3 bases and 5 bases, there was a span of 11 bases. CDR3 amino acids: CASSEQGGDQPQHF. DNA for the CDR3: TGTGCCAGCAGTGAGCAGGGCGGGGATCAGCCCCAGCATTTT. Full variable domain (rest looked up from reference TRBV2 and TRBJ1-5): EPEVTQTPSHQVTQMGQEVILRCVPISNHLYFYWYRQILGQKVEFLVSFYNNEISEKSEIFDDQFSVERPDGSNFTLKIRSTKLEDSAMYFCASSEQGGDQPQHFGDGTRLSIL.

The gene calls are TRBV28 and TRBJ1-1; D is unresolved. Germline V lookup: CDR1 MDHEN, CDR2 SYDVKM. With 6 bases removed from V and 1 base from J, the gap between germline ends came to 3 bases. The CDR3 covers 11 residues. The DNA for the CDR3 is TGTGCCAGCAGCTGGAACACTGAAGCTTTCTTT. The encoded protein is CASSWNTEAFF.

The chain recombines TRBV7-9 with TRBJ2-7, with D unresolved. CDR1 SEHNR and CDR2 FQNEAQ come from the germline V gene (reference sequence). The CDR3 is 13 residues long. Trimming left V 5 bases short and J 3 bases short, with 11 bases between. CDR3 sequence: CASSLPIHYEQYF. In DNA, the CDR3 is TGTGCCAGCAGCCTCCCAATTCACTACGAGCAGTACTTC.

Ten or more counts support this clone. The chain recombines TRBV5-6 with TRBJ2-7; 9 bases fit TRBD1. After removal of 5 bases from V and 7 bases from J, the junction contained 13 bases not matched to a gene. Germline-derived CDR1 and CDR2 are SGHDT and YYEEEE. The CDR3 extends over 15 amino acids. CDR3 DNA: TGTGCCAGCAGTCCATCAGGACAGGGGCTTTGGGAGCAGTACTTC. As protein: CASSPSGQGLWEQYF.

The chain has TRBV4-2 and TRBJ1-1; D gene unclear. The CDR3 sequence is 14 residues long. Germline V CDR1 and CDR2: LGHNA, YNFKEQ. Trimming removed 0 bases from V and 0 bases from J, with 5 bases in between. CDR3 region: CASSQDQVNTEAFF. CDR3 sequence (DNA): TGTGCCAGCAGCCAAGATCAGGTGAACACTGAAGCTTTCTTT.

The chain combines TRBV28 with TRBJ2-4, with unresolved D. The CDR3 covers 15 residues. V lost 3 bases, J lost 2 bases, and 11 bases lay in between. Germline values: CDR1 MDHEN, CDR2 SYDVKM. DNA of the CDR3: TGTGCCAGCAGTTTTGGTGGCCCTCCCAAAAACATTCAGTACTTC. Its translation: CASSFGGPPKNIQYF. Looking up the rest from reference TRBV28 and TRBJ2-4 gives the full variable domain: DVKVTQSSRYLVKRTGEKVFLECVQDMDHENMFWYRQDPGLGLRLIYFSYDVKMKEKGDIPEGYSVSREKKERFSLILESASTNQTSMYLCASSFGGPPKNIQYFGAGTRLSVL.

CDR3 amino acids: CASSQSSYNSPLHF. The CDR3 bases are TGTGCCAGCAGCCAGAGCTCCTATAATTCACCCCTCCACTTT. The rearrangement uses TRBV16 and TRBJ1-6, with D uncertain. The CDR3 contains 14 residues. CDR1 is KGHSY and CDR2 is FQNENV in the germline V gene. Trimming took 3 bases from V and 0 from J, leaving 3 bases between them.

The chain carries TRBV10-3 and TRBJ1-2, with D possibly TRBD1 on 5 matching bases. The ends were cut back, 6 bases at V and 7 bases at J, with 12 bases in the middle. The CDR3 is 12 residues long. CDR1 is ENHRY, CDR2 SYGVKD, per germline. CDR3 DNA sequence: TGTGCCATCAGCGGGCCAGGGATTGGCTACACCTTC. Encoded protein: CAISGPGIGYTF.

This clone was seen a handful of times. The CDR3 DNA follows: TGTGCCAGCAGATATCTAACCTCCTACGAGCAGTACTTC. This codes for CASRYLTSYEQYF. The rearrangement joins TRBV6-5 to TRBJ2-7; no firm D call. Germline CDR1 reads MNHEY; CDR2 reads SVGAGI. With 6 bases removed from V and 0 bases from J, the gap between germline ends came to 9 bases. This CDR3 is 13 amino acids long.

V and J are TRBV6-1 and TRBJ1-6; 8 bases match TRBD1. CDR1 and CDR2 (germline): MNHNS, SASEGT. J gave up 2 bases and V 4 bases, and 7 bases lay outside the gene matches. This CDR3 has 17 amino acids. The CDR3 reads CASSARQGLPYNSPLHF. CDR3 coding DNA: TGTGCCAGCAGTGCCAGACAGGGGCTACCCTATAATTCACCCCTCCACTTT.

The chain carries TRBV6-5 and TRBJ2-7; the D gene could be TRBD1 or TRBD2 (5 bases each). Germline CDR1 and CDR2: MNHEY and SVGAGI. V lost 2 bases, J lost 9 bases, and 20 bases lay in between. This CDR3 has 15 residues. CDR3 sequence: CASSYARARGDGQYF. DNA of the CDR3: TGTGCCAGCAGTTACGCCAGGGCCCGGGGAGACGGGCAGTACTTC.

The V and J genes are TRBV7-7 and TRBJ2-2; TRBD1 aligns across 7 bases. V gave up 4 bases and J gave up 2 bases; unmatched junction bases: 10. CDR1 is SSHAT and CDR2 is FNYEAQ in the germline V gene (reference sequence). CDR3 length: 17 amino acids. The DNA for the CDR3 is TGTGCCAGCAGCTCCACCTCGGGACAGATAAACACCGGGGAGCTGTTTTTT. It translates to CASSSTSGQINTGELFF.

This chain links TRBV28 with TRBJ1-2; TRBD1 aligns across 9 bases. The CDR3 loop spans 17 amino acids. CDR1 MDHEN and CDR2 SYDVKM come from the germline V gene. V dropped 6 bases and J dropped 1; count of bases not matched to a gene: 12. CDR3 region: CASRTGGGTGNNYGYTF. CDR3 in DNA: TGTGCCAGCAGAACAGGGGGGGGGACAGGGAATAACTATGGCTACACCTTC.

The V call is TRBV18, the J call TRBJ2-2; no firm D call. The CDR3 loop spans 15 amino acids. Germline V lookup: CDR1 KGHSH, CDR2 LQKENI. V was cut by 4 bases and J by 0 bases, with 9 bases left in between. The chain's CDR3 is CASSRTAPNTGELFF. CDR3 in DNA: TGTGCCAGCTCACGAACTGCACCGAACACCGGGGAGCTGTTTTTT. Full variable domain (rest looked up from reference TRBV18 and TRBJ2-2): NAGVMQNPRHLVRRRGQEARLRCSPMKGHSHVYWYRQLPEEGLKFMVYLQKENIIDESGMPKERFSAEFPKEGPSILRIQQVVRGDSAAYFCASSRTAPNTGELFFGEGSRLTVL.